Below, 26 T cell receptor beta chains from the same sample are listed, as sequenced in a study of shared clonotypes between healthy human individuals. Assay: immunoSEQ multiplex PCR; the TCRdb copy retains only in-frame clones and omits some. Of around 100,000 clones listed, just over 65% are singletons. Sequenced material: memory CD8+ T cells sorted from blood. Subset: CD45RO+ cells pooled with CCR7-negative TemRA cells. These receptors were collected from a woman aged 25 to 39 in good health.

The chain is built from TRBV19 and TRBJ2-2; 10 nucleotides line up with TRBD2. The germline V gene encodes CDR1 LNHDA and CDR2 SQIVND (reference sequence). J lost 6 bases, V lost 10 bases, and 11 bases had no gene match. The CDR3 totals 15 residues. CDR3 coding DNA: TGTGCCACCGGGGGGGCTAGCGGGAGCCCCGGGGAGCTGTTTTTT. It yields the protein CATGGASGSPGELFF.

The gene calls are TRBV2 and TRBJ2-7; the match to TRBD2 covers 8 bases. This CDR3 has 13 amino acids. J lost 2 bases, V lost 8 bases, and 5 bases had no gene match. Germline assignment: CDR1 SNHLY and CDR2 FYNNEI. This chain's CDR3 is CASLSGEAYEQYF. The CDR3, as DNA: TGTGCCAGCCTTAGCGGGGAAGCCTACGAGCAGTACTTC.

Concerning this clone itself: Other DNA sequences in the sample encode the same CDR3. The CDR3 coding sequence is TGCGCCAGCAGCTTGGACACAGATACGCAGTATTTT. This sequence encodes CASSLDTDTQYF. The chain couples TRBV5-1 to TRBJ2-3, with unresolved D. The CDR3 is 12 amino acids. CDR1 SGHRS and CDR2 YFSETQ come from the germline V gene. V was trimmed by 0 bases and J by 2 bases, leaving 1 base between them.

CDR3 in amino acids: CASSPLHLNTGELFF. The CDR3 nucleotides read TGTGCCAGCAGCCCACTTCACCTTAACACCGGGGAGCTGTTTTTT. The rearrangement joins TRBV9 to TRBJ2-2; D is ambiguous. V was clipped by 4 bases and J by 2 bases, with 12 bases between them. This CDR3 contains 15 residues. Looked up from germline, CDR1 is SGDLS and CDR2 is YYNGEE.

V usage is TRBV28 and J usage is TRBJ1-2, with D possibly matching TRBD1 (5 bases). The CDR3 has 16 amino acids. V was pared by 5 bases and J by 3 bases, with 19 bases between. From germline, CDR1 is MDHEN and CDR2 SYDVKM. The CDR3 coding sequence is TGTGCCAGCAGTCCCTCTGTCCGGGACGGATACTATGGCTACACCTTC. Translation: CASSPSVRDGYYGYTF.

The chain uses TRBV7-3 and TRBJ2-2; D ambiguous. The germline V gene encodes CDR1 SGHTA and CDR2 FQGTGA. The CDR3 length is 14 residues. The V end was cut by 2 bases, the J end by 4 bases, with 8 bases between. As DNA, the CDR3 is TGTGCCAGCAGCTTATTTGCTAGCACCGGGGAGCTGTTTTTT. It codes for CASSLFASTGELFF.

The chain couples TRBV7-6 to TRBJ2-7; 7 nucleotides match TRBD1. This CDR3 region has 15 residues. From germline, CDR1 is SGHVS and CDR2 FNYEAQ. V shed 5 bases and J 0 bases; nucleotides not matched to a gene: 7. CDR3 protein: CASSLGTVSSYEQYF. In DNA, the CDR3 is TGTGCCAGCAGCCTTGGGACAGTCTCCTCCTACGAGCAGTACTTC.

In DNA, the CDR3 is TGTGCCAGTAGTGAAAGGGACGGGGAGACCCAGTACTTC. Residues: CASSERDGETQYF. The chain carries TRBV19 and TRBJ2-5; perhaps D is TRBD1 or TRBD2 (5 bases each). V dropped 5 bases and J dropped 5 bases, with 12 bases sitting between them. This CDR3 comprises 13 residues. Germline values: CDR1 LNHDA, CDR2 SQIVND (reference sequence).

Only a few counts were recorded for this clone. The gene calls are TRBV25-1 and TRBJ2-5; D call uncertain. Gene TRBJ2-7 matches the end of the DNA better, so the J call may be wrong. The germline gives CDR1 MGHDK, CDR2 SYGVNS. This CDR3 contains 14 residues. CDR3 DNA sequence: TGTGCCAGCAGTGAATCTGGCCAGACCTACGAGCAGTACTTC. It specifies CASSESGQTYEQYF.

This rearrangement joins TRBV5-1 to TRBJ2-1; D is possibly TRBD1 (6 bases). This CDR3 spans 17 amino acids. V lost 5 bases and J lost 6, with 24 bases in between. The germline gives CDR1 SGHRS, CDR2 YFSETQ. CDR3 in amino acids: CASRQGTGGRGGNEQFF. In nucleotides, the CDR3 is TGCGCCAGCAGGCAGGGAACGGGCGGAAGAGGGGGCAATGAGCAGTTCTTC.

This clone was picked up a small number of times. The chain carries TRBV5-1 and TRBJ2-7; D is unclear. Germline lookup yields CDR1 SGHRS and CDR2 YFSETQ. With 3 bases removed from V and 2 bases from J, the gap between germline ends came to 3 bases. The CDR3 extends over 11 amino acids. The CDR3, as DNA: TGCGCCAGCAGCTCCCCCTACGAGCAGTACTTC. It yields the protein CASSSPYEQYF.

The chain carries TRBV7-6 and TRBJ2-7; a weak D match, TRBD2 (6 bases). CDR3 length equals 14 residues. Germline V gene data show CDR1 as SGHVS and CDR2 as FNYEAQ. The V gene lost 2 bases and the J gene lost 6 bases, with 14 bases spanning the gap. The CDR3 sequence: CASSLPGEGVEQYF. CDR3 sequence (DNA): TGTGCCAGCAGCTTACCGGGGGAAGGCGTCGAGCAGTACTTC.

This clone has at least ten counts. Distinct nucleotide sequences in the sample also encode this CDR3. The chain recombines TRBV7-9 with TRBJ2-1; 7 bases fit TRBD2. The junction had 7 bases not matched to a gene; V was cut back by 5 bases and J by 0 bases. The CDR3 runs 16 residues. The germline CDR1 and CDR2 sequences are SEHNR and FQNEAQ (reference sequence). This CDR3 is CASSPRGGSSYNEQFF. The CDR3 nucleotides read TGTGCCAGCAGCCCGCGGGGAGGGTCCTCCTACAATGAGCAGTTCTTC.

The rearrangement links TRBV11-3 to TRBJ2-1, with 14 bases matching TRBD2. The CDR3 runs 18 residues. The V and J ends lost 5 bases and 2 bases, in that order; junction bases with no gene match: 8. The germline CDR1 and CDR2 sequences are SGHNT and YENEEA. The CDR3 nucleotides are TGTGCCAGCAGCCCCTGGACTAGCGGGAGGTCGCCCTACAATGAGCAGTTCTTC. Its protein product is CASSPWTSGRSPYNEQFF.

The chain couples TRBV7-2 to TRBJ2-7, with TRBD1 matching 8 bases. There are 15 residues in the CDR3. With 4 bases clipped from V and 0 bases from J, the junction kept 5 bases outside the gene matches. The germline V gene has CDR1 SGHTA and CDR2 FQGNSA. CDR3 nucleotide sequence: TGTGCCAGCAGCTCTAGGGACAGGATCTCCTACGAGCAGTACTTC. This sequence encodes CASSSRDRISYEQYF.

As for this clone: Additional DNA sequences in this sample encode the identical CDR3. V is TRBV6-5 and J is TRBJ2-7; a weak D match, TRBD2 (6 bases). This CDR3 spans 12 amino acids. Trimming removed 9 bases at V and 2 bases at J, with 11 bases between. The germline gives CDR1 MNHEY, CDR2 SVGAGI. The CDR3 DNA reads TGTGCCAGTAGGCGGGACCCCTACGAGCAGTACTTC. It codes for CASRRDPYEQYF.

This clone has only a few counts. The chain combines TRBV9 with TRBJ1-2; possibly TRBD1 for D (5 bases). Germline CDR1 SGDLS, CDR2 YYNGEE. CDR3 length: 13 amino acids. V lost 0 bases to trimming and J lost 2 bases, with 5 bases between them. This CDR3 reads CASSVGGNYGYTF. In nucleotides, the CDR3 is TGTGCCAGCAGCGTAGGGGGGAACTATGGCTACACCTTC.

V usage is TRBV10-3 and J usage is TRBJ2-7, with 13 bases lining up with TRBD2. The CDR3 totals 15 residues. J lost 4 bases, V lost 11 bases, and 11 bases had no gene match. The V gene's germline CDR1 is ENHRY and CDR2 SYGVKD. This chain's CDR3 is CAASRLAGGLYEQYF. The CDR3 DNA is TGTGCCGCTTCCAGACTAGCGGGAGGTTTATACGAGCAGTACTTC.

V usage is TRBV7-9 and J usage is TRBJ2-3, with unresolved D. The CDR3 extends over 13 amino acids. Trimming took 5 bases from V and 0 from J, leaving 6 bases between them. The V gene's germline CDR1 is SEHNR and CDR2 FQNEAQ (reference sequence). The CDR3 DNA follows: TGTGCCAGCAGCGATAGAAGCACAGATACGCAGTATTTT. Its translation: CASSDRSTDTQYF.

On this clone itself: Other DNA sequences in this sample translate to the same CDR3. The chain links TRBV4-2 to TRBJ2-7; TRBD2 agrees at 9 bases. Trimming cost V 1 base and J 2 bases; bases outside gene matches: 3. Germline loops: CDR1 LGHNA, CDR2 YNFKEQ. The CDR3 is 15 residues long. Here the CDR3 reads CASSQGLAETYEQYF. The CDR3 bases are TGTGCCAGCAGCCAAGGACTAGCGGAGACCTACGAGCAGTACTTC.

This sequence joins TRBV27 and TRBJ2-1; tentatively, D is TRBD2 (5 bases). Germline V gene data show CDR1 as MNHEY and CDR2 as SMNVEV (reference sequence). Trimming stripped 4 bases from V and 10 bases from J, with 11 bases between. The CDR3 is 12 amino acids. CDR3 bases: TGTGCCAGCAGTTCCCTTTCGGGAGAGCAGTTCTTC. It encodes CASSSLSGEQFF.

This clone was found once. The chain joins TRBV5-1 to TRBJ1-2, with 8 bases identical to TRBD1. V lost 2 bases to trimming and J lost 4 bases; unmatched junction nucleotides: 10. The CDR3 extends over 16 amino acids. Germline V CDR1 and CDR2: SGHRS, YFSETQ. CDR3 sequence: CASSFQAMDRVYGYTF. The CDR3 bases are TGCGCCAGCAGCTTTCAAGCAATGGACAGGGTCTATGGCTACACCTTC.

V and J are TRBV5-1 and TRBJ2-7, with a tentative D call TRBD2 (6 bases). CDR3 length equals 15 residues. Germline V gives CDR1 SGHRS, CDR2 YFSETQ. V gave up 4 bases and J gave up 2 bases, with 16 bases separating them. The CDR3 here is CASSPGRERTYEQYF. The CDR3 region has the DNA TGCGCCAGCAGCCCTGGCCGGGAGAGAACCTACGAGCAGTACTTC.

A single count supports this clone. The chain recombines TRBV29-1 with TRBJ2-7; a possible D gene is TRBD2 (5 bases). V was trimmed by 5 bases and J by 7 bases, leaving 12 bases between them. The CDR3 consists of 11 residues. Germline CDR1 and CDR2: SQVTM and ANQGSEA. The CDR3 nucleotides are TGCAGCGTTACCTTGGACTGGGAGCAGTACTTC. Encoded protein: CSVTLDWEQYF.

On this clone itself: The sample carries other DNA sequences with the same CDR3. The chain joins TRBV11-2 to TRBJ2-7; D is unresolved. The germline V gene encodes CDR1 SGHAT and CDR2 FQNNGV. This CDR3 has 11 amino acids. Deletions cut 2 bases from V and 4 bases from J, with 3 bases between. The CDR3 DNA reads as TGTGCCAGCAGCTTAATATACGAGCAGTACTTC. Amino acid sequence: CASSLIYEQYF.

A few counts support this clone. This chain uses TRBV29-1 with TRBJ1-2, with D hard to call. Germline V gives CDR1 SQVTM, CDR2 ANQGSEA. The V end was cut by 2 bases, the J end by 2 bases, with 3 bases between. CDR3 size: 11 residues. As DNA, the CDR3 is TGCAGCGTTGAAAAGAACTATGGCTACACCTTC. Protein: CSVEKNYGYTF. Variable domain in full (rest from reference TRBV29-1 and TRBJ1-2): SAVISQKPSRDICQRGTSLTIQCQVDSQVTMMFWYRQQPGQSLTLIATANQGSEATYESGFVIDKFPISRPNLTFSTLTVSNMSPEDSSIYLCSVEKNYGYTFGSGTRLTVV.